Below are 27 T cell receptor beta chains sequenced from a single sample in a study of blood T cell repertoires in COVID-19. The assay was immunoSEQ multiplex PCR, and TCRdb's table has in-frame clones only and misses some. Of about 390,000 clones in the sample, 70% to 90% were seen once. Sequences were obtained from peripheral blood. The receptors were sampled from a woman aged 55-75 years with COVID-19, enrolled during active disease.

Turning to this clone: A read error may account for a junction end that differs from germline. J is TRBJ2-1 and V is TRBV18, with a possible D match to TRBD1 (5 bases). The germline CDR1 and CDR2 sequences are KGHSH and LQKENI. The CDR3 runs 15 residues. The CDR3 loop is CASSPPGDGHNQQFF. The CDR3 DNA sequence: TGTGCCAGCTCACCCCCGGGCGACGGACACAATCAGCAGTTCTTC.

For the CDR3, the DNA is TGCGCCAGCAGCTTGGCCCTAGGGGATCAGCCCCAGCATTTT. Translating it yields CASSLALGDQPQHF. The V and J genes are TRBV5-1 and TRBJ1-5; TRBD1 is a possible D gene (5 bases). The CDR3 has 14 amino acids. Germline V gene data show CDR1 as SGHRS and CDR2 as YFSETQ. The germline V and J ends were trimmed by 0 bases and 5 bases, with 9 bases remaining between them.

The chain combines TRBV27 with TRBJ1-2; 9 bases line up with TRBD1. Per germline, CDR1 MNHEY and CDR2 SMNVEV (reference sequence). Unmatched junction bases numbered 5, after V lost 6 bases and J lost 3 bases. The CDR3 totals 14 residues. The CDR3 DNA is TGTGCCAGCAGGGAGACAGGGGGTGACTATGGCTACACCTTC. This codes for CASRETGGDYGYTF.

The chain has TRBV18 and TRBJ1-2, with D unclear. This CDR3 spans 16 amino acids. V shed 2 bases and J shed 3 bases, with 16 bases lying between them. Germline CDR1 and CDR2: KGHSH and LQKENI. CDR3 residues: CASSPNPTIRDYGYTF. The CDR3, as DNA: TGTGCCAGCTCACCAAACCCCACGATTCGGGACTATGGCTACACCTTC. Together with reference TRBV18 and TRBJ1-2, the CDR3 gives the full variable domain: NAGVMQNPRHLVRRRGQEARLRCSPMKGHSHVYWYRQLPEEGLKFMVYLQKENIIDESGMPKERFSAEFPKEGPSILRIQQVVRGDSAAYFCASSPNPTIRDYGYTFGSGTRLTVV.

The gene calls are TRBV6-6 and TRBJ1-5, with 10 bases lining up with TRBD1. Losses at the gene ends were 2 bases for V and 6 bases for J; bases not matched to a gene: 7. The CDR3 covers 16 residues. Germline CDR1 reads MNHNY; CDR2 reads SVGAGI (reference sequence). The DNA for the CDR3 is TGTGCCAGCAGTTACGCCGACAGGGGGCAGGGTCAGCCCCAGCATTTT. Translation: CASSYADRGQGQPQHF.

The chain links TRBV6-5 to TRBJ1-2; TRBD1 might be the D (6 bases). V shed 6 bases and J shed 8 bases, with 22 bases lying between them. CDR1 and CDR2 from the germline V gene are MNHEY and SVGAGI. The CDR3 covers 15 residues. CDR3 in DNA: TGTGCCAGCAGGACTATGGACAGCAGCTTTAACGGCTACACCTTC. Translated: CASRTMDSSFNGYTF.

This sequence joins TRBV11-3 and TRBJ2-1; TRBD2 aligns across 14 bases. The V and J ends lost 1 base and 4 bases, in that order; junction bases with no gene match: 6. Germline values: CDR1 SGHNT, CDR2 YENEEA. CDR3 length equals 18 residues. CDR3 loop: CASSLGSTSGGGYNEQFF. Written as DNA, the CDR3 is TGTGCCAGCAGCTTAGGGTCGACTAGCGGGGGGGGTTACAATGAGCAGTTCTTC.

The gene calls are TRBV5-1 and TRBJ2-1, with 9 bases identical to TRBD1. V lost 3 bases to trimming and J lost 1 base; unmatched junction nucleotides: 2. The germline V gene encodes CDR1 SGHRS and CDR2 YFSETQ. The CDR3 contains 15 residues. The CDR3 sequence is CASSSQGASYNEQFF. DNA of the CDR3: TGCGCCAGCAGCTCACAGGGGGCATCCTACAATGAGCAGTTCTTC.

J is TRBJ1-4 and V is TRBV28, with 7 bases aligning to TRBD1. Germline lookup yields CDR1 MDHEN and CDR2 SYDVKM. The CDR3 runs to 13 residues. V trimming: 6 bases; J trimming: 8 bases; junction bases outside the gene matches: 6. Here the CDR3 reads CASRAQGDEKLFF. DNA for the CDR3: TGTGCCAGCAGAGCCCAGGGGGACGAAAAACTGTTTTTT. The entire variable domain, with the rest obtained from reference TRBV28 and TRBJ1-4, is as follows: DVKVTQSSRYLVKRTGEKVFLECVQDMDHENMFWYRQDPGLGLRLIYFSYDVKMKEKGDIPEGYSVSREKKERFSLILESASTNQTSMYLCASRAQGDEKLFFGSGTQLSVL.

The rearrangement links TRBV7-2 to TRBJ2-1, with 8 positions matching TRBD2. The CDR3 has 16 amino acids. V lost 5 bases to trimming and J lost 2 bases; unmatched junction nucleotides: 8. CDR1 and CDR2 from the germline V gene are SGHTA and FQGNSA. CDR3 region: CASSTGGALPYNEQFF. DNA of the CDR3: TGTGCCAGCAGCACCGGGGGGGCCTTACCCTACAATGAGCAGTTCTTC.

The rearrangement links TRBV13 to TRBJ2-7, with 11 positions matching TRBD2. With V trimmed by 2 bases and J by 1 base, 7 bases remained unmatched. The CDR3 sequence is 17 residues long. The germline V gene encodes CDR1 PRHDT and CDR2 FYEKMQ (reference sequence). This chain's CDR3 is CASSLLAGGSQSYEQYF. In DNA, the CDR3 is TGTGCCAGCAGCTTATTAGCGGGGGGGTCCCAATCCTACGAGCAGTACTTC.

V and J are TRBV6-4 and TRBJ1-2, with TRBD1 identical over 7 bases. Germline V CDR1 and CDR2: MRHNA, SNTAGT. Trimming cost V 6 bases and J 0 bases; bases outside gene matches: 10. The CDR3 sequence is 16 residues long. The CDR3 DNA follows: TGTGCCAGCAGGGTGGCAGGGGGTAATACTAACTATGGCTACACCTTC. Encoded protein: CASRVAGGNTNYGYTF.

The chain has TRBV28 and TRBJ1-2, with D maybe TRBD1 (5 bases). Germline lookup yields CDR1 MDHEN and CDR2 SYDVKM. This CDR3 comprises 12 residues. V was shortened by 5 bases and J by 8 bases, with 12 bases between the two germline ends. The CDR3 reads CASSPGRGGYTF. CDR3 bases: TGTGCCAGCAGTCCCGGAAGGGGAGGCTACACCTTC.

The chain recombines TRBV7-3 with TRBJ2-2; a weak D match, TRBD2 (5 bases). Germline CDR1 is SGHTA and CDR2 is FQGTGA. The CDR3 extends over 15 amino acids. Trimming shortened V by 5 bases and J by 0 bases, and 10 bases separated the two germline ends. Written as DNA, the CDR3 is TGTGCCAGCAGCCCCTGGACTGCGAACACCGGGGAGCTGTTTTTT. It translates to CASSPWTANTGELFF.

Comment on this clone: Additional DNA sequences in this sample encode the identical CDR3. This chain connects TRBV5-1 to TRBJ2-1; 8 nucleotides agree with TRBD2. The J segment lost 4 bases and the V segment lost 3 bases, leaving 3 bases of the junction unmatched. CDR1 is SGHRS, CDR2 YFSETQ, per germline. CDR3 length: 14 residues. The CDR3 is CASSSGGPYNEQFF. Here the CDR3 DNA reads TGCGCCAGCAGCTCGGGGGGGCCATACAATGAGCAGTTCTTC.

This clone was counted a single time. The CDR3 nucleotides are TGCGCCAGCAGAAGGGACACACCAGATACGCAGTATTTT. Its protein product is CASRRDTPDTQYF. The chain combines TRBV5-1 with TRBJ2-3; perhaps TRBD1 as D (6 bases). This CDR3 spans 13 amino acids. V dropped 5 bases and J dropped 4 bases, with 11 bases sitting between them. Germline V gene data show CDR1 as SGHRS and CDR2 as YFSETQ.

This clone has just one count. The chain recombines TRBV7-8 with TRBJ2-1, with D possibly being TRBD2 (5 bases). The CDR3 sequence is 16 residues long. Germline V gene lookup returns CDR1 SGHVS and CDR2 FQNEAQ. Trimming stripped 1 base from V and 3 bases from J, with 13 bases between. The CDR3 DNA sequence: TGTGCCAGCAGCTTAGTGTCCGCCCGGGGCTACAATGAGCAGTTCTTC. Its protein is CASSLVSARGYNEQFF.

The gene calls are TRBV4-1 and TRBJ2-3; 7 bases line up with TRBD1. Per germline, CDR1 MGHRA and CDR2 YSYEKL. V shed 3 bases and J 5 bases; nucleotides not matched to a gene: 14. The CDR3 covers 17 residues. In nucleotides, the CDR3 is TGCGCCAGCAGCCATCAAACAGGGGCGGATATCCTAGATACGCAGTATTTT. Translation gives CASSHQTGADILDTQYF.

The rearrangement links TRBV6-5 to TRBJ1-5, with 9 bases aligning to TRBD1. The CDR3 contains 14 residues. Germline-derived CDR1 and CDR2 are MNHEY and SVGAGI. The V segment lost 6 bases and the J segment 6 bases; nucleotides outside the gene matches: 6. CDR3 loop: CASRDTGGTQPQHF. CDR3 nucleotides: TGTGCCAGCAGGGATACAGGGGGCACTCAGCCCCAGCATTTT.

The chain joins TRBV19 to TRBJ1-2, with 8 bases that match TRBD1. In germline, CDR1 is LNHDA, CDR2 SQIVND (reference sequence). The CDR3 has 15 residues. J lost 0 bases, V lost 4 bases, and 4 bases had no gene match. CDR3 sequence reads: CASSTGQGANYGYTF. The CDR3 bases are TGTGCCAGTAGTACAGGACAGGGAGCTAACTATGGCTACACCTTC.

The CDR3 DNA reads TGTGCCAGCATCCGAGGAGTGGGGGCGCGGGGCTACACCTTC. Encoded protein: CASIRGVGARGYTF. The V and J genes are TRBV5-8 and TRBJ1-2; the D gene is possibly TRBD1 (6 bases). The CDR3 loop spans 14 amino acids. Trimming left V 6 bases short and J 8 bases short, with 20 bases between. CDR1 is SGHTS and CDR2 is YDEGEE in the germline V gene.

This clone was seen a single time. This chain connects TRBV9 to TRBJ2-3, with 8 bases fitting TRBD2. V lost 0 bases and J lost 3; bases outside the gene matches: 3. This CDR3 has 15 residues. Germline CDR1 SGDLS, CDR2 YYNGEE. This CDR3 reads CASSVDGGGTDTQYF. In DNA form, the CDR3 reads TGTGCCAGCAGCGTAGACGGGGGGGGAACAGATACGCAGTATTTT.

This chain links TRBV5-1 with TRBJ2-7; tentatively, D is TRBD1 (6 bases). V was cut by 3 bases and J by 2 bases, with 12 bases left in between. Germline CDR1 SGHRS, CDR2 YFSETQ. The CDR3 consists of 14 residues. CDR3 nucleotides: TGCGCCAGCAGCTCGATGACAGGAACCTACGAGCAGTACTTC. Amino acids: CASSSMTGTYEQYF. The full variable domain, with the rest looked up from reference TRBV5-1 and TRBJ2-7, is KAGVTQTPRYLIKTRGQQVTLSCSPISGHRSVSWYQQTPGQGLQFLFEYFSETQRNKGNFPGRFSGRQFSNSRSEMNVSTLELGDSALYLCASSSMTGTYEQYFGPGTRLTVT.

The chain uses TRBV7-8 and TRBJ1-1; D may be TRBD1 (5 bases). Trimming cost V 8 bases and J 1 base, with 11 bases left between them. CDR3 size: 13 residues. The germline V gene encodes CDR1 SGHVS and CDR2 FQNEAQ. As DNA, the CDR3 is TGTGCCAGCTCCAGACAGACGAACACTGAAGCTTTCTTT. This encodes CASSRQTNTEAFF.

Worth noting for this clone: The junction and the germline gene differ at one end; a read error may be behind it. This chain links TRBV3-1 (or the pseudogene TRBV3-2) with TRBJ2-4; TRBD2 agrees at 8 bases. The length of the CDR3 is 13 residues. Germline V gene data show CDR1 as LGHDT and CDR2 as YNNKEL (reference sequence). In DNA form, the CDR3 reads TGTGCCAGCAGCCAAGATCCGCGGGGGGCCTCTCGATTC. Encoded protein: CASSQDPRGASRF.

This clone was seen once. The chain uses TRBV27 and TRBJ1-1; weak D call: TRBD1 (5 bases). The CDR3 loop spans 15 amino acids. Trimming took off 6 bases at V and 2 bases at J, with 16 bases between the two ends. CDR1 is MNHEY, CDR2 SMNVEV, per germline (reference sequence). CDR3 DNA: TGTGCCAGCAGAGTCGGTCGGGGGATCAACACTGAAGCTTTCTTT. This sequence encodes CASRVGRGINTEAFF.

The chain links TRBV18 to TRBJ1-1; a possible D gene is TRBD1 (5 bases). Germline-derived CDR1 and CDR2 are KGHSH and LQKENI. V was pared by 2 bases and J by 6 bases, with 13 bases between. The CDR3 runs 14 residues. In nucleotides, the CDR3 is TGTGCCAGCTCACCAGAGGTCTCGGGGGCTGAAGCTTTCTTT. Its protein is CASSPEVSGAEAFF.